What follows describes a single TCR beta chain. The antigen is unknown. This sample is part of a study of blood T cells in healthy people across ages. Unmatched junction bases numbered 4, after V lost 7 bases and J lost 2 bases. The CDR3 sequence is 16 residues long. Study observations and caveats: The diversity estimates, figures obtained from one million T cells, were considered underestimates.

Through a sample-barcoded 5' primer and a J-beta primer mix, a second PCR was run for about 6 to 12 cycles. Every sample returned 3 million or more CDR3-containing paired-end reads. TCRdb analysed the 5' RACE reads with MiXCR anew, one entry per CDR3 protein. The sample includes about 1.8 million distinct CDR3 sequences, 49% of them seen just once. Specimen: blood. The sequence was obtained from a woman aged 40-49 years in good health. The chain recombines TRBV12-3 or TRBV12-4 with TRBJ2-6; 11 nucleotides agree with TRBD1. The CDR3, as DNA: TGTGCCAGCACCGGGACAGGGGGAACTGGGGCCAACGTCCTGACTTTC. It encodes CASTGTGGTGANVLTF.